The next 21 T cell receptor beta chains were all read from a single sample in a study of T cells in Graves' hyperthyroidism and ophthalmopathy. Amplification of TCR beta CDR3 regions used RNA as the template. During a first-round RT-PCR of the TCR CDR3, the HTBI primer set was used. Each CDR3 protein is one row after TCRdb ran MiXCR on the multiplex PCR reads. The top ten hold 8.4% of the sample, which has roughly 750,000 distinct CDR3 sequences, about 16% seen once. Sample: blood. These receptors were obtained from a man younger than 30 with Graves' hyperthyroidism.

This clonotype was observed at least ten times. DNA of the CDR3: TGTGCCAGCAGGGGGGAGGGCTACGAGCAGTACTTC. Its protein is CASRGEGYEQYF. The J gene is TRBJ2-7, the V gene TRBV2; 7 positions match TRBD2. Trimming at V came to 6 bases and at J to 3 bases, leaving 2 bases not matched to a gene. CDR1 and CDR2 (germline): SNHLY, FYNNEI. The length of the CDR3 is 12 residues.

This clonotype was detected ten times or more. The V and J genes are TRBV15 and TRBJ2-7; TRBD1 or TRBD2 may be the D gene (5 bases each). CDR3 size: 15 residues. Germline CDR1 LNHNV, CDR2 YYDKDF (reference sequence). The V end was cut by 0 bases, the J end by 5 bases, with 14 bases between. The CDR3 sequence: CATSRDGAISHEQYF. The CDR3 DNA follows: TGTGCCACCAGCAGAGACGGGGCCATCAGCCACGAGCAGTACTTC.

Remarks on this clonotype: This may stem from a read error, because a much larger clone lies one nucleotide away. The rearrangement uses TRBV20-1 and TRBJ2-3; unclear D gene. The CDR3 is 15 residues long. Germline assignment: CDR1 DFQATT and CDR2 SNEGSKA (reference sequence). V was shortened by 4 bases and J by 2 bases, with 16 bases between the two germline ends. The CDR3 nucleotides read TGCAGTGCTAAAGGAAGTAGAATCTCCACAGATACGCAGTATTTT. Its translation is CSAKGSRISTDTQYF.

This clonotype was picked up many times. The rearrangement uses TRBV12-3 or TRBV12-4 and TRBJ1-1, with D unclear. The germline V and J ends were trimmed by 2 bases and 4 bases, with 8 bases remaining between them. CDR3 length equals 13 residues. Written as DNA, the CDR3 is TGTGCCAGCAGTTTATCCCGTATCACTGAAGCTTTCTTT. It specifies CASSLSRITEAFF.

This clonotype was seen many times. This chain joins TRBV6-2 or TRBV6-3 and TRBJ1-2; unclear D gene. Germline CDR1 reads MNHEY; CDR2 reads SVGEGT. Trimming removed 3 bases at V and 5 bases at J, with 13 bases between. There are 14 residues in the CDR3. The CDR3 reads CASSYLAAGYGYTF. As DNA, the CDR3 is TGTGCCAGCAGTTATCTGGCGGCCGGTTATGGCTACACCTTC.

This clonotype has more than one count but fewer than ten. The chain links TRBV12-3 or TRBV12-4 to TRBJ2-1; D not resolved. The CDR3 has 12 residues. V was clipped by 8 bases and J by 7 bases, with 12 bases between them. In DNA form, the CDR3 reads TGTGCCAGCTGTCGTCCCCGGAATGAGCAGTTCTTC. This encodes CASCRPRNEQFF.

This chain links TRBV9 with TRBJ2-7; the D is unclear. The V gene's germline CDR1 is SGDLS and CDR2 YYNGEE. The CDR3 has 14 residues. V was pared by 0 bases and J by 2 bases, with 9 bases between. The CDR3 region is CASSVGEETYEQYF. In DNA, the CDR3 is TGTGCCAGCAGCGTAGGTGAGGAGACCTACGAGCAGTACTTC.

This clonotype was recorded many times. In DNA, the CDR3 is TGCGCCAGCAGTCAAAGAACAGCCTCCTACGAGCAGTACTTC. Translation: CASSQRTASYEQYF. The V call is TRBV5-1, the J call TRBJ2-7; D remains unclear. This CDR3 contains 14 residues. Trimming cost V 5 bases and J 0 bases, with 12 bases left between them. CDR1 is SGHRS, CDR2 YFSETQ, per germline.

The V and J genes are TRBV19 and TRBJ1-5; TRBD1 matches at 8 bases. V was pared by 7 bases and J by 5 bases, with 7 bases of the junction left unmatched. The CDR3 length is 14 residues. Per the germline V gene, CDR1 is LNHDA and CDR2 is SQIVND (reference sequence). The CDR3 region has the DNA TGTGCCAGTACCTATCGGGACAGGTATCAGCCCCAGCATTTT. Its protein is CASTYRDRYQPQHF.

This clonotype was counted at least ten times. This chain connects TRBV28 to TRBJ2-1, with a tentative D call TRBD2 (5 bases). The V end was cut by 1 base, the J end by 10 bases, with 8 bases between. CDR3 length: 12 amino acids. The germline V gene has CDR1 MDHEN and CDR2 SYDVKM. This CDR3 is CASSLYGGEQFF. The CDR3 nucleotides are TGTGCCAGCAGTTTATATGGCGGGGAGCAGTTCTTC.

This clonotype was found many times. CDR3 protein: CASSPLSARETQYF. The CDR3 DNA sequence: TGTGCCAGCTCACCACTTTCAGCCCGGGAGACCCAGTACTTC. The chain couples TRBV18 to TRBJ2-5; D remains ambiguous. This CDR3 is 14 amino acids long. Germline V gene sequence: CDR1 KGHSH, CDR2 LQKENI. The ends were cut back, 1 base at V and 5 bases at J, with 11 bases in the middle.

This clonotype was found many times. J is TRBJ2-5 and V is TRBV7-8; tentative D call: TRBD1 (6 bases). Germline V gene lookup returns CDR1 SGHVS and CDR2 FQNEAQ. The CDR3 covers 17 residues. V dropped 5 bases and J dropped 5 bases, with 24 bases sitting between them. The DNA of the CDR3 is TGTGCCAGCAGCGGTCAGAGGGGGAGATCGTTATATGAGACCCAGTACTTC. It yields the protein CASSGQRGRSLYETQYF.

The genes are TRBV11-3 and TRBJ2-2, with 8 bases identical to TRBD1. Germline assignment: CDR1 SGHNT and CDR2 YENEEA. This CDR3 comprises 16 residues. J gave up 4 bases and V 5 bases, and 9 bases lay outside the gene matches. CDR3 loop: CASSPNRQGRTGELFF. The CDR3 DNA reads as TGTGCCAGCAGCCCAAATAGACAGGGGCGCACCGGGGAGCTGTTTTTT.

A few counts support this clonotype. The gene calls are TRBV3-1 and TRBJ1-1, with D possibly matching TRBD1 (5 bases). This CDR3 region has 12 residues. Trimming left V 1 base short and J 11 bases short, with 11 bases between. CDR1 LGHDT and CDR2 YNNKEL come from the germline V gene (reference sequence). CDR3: CASSQALGGAFF. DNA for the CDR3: TGTGCCAGCAGCCAAGCCCTGGGGGGGGCTTTCTTT.

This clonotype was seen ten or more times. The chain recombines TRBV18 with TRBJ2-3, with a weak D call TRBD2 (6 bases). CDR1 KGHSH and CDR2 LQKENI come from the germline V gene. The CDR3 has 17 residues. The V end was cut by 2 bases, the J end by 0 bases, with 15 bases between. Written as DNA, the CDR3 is TGTGCCAGCTCACCAGAGGCTAGCGTCTCTAGCACAGATACGCAGTATTTT. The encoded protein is CASSPEASVSSTDTQYF.

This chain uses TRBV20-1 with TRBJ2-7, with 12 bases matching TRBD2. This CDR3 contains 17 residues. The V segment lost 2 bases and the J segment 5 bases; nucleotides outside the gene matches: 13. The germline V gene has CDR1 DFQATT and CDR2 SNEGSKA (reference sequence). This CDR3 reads CSARNSESSGRAHEQYF. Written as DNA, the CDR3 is TGCAGTGCTAGAAACTCAGAATCTAGCGGGAGGGCCCACGAGCAGTACTTC.

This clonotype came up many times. The CDR3 bases are TGTGCCAGCGGGACTAGCGGGGCAACCAATGAGCAGTTCTTC. Translating gives CASGTSGATNEQFF. The chain carries TRBV2 and TRBJ2-1, with 13 bases aligning to TRBD2. The CDR3 covers 14 residues. Germline-derived CDR1 and CDR2 are SNHLY and FYNNEI. Trimming removed 8 bases from V and 6 bases from J; junction bases left unmatched: 4.

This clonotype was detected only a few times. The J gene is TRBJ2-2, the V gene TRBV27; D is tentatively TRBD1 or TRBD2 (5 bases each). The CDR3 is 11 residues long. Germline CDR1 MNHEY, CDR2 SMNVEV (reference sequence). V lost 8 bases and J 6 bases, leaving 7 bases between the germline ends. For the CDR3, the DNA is TGTGCCAGCCGGGACGCCGGGGAGCTGTTTTTT. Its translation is CASRDAGELFF.

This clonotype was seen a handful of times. CDR3 nucleotide sequence: TGTGCCTGGAGTGAGGGACAGGGGGCCTCTGGCTACACCTTC. This codes for CAWSEGQGASGYTF. This chain connects TRBV30 to TRBJ1-2; 12 bases match TRBD1. Germline V gene lookup returns CDR1 GTSNPN and CDR2 SVGIG (reference sequence). The CDR3 is made up of 14 amino acids. Trimming removed 1 base from V and 7 bases from J; junction bases left unmatched: 4.

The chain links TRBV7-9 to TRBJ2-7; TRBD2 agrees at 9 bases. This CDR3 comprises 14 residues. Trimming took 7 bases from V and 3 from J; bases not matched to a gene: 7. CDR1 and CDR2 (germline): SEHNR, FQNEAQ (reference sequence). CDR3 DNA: TGTGCCAGCACCCTAGCGGGACTGAACTACGAGCAGTACTTC. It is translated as CASTLAGLNYEQYF.

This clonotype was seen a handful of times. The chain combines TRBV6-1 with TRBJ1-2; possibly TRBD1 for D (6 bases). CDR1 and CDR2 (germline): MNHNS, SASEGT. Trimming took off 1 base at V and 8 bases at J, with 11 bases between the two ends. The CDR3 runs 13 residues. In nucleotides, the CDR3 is TGTGCCAGCAGTGAAGGGACAGCCCGAGGCTACACCTTC. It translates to CASSEGTARGYTF.